This TCR beta chain was sequenced during a study of CD8 T cells in ankylosing spondylitis (dated by TCRdb to the late 2010s). The study in broad terms: The study profiled T cell receptor beta repertoires in healthy donors and ankylosing spondylitis patients to find disease-linked TCR variants. In total, the full study cohort was made up of some 110 healthy donors and about two dozen ankylosing spondylitis patients. Peripheral blood samples were taken, and synovial fluid was additionally collected from ankylosing spondylitis patients. Overall study results and their limits: Some of the motif variants had been reported before in the synovial fluid and blood of reactive arthritis patients, a finding that suggests common disease-initiation mechanisms. Blood from ankylosing spondylitis patients appeared to be characterized by a TCR beta motif composed of eight or nine highly homologous amino acid variants. The disease-linked clones showed a CD8+ phenotype and occurred at relatively low frequencies in peripheral blood. The disease-linked clones were reported as significantly enriched in matched synovial fluid samples from ankylosing spondylitis patients.

V and J are truncated by 0 bases and 2 bases respectively, leaving an intervening sequence of 5 bases. The CDR3 runs 14 residues from the cysteine to the phenylalanine. Only the CDR3 region is kept as DNA, spanning 42 bases read in frame from base 1. The reads were generated on an Illumina HiSeq 2500. TCR beta libraries were prepared by quantitative 5'-RACE with molecular barcodes. The paper's processing steps were these. A new computational method based on a probabilistic model of VDJ rearrangement was used to identify disease-linked TCR variants. TCRdb took the public reads, trimmed them with fastp at Q25, ran MiXCR for clone calling and kept in-frame beta chains. Each entry merges the rows of one CDR3 protein and shows their most common DNA and genes. TCRdb, not the authors, supplied the V and J calls. The sample table holds hundreds of thousands of distinct CDR3 sequences, of which 17% were seen once. The top ten clonotypes cover about 0.94% of the sample.

Comments on this clonotype: Its antigen is currently not known. Base quality data are lacking; no much larger clone is found one base away.

The sequence came from a male donor with ankylosing spondylitis. The sequenced material came from blood, either unsorted or a sorted T cell fraction (not recorded which). The sequence is built from TRBV12-3 or TRBV12-4 and TRBJ1-3, with no confident D gene call. The DNA sequence is TGTGCCAGCAGTTTAGCTCAACCTGGAAACACCATATATTTT. Its protein reads: CASSLAQPGNTIYF.